The 31 T cell receptor beta chains listed next were all sequenced from one sample in a study of blood T cell repertoires in COVID-19. TCRdb's copy holds only in-frame clones and misses some; the assay was immunoSEQ multiplex PCR. The table has 45,000 to 60,000 clones, around 83% seen once. The sample consisted of peripheral blood. These receptors all come from a human donor in a cohort sampled during active COVID-19.

V usage is TRBV11-2 and J usage is TRBJ2-5, with a possible D match to TRBD2 (6 bases). V lost 5 bases to trimming and J lost 5 bases, with 18 bases between them. Germline CDR1 reads SGHAT; CDR2 reads FQNNGV. The CDR3 has 15 amino acids. CDR3: CASSPQALAGETQYF. The CDR3 bases are TGTGCCAGCAGCCCCCAGGCCCTGGCGGGGGAGACCCAGTACTTC.

V is TRBV5-4 and J is TRBJ1-3; D is possibly TRBD1 (6 bases). The CDR3 has 15 amino acids. The V end was cut by 2 bases, the J end by 4 bases, with 13 bases between. CDR1 and CDR2 (germline): SGHNT, YYREEE (reference sequence). The CDR3 coding sequence is TGTGCCAGCAGCTTTGACTGGGGGCCCGGAAACACCATATATTTT. It specifies CASSFDWGPGNTIYF.

The chain joins TRBV5-1 to TRBJ2-5; 8 bases map to TRBD1. Looked up from germline, CDR1 is SGHRS and CDR2 is YFSETQ. V gave up 4 bases and J gave up 5 bases; unmatched junction bases: 4. The CDR3 has 13 amino acids. CDR3 loop: CASSGQGWETQYF. The CDR3 nucleotides read TGCGCCAGCAGCGGACAGGGCTGGGAGACCCAGTACTTC.

This chain links TRBV5-4 with TRBJ2-1; D is ambiguous. V dropped 3 bases and J dropped 16 bases, with 23 bases sitting between them. Germline V gene lookup returns CDR1 SGHNT and CDR2 YYREEE (reference sequence). CDR3 length: 14 amino acids. CDR3 nucleotide sequence: TGTGCCAGCAGCTCAGATGCCCTAGGTATCCGTGAATTCTTC. It is translated as CASSSDALGIREFF.

The chain carries TRBV5-4 and TRBJ2-3, with D possibly TRBD2 on 6 matching bases. The CDR3 contains 16 residues. Trimming pared 0 bases from V and 2 bases from J, leaving 13 bases between. The germline CDR1 and CDR2 sequences are SGHNT and YYREEE (reference sequence). In nucleotides, the CDR3 is TGTGCCAGCAGCTTGGGGGGTAGCGGAACCACAGATACGCAGTATTTT. Amino acids: CASSLGGSGTTDTQYF.

The V call is TRBV6-5, the J call TRBJ2-6, with no clear D. The germline gives CDR1 MNHEY, CDR2 SVGAGI. CDR3 size: 15 residues. The germline V and J ends were trimmed by 6 bases and 0 bases, with 9 bases remaining between them. The chain's CDR3 is CASSQAYSGANVLTF. The CDR3, as DNA: TGTGCCAGCAGCCAAGCCTACTCTGGGGCCAACGTCCTGACTTTC.

The chain uses TRBV3-1 (or the pseudogene TRBV3-2) and TRBJ1-1, with 10 bases aligning to TRBD1. The CDR3 has 15 amino acids. After removal of 4 bases from V and 4 bases from J, the junction contained 6 bases not matched to a gene. CDR1 LGHDT and CDR2 YNNKEL come from the germline V gene (reference sequence). Written as DNA, the CDR3 is TGTGCCAGCAGCCGCAGGACAGGGGGGAGCACTGAAGCTTTCTTT. Translating gives CASSRRTGGSTEAFF.

The V call is TRBV5-1, the J call TRBJ2-5; D is perhaps TRBD2 (7 bases). V was cut by 4 bases and J by 4 bases, with 20 bases left in between. The CDR3 loop spans 16 amino acids. From germline, CDR1 is SGHRS and CDR2 YFSETQ. This CDR3 is CASSQSGGAVVETQYF. The CDR3, as DNA: TGCGCCAGCAGCCAGAGTGGGGGGGCTGTGGTAGAGACCCAGTACTTC.

The genes are TRBV5-1 and TRBJ2-7, with a possible D match to TRBD1 (6 bases). Trimming removed 0 bases from V and 3 bases from J, with 13 bases in between. The CDR3 is 15 residues long. Per the germline V gene, CDR1 is SGHRS and CDR2 is YFSETQ. For the CDR3, the DNA is TGCGCCAGCAGCTTGGCCGACAGGCAGTTCTACGAGCAGTACTTC. It encodes CASSLADRQFYEQYF.

CDR3 sequence: CASSNYRGGDQPQHF. CDR3 nucleotides: TGTGCCAGTAGTAACTACAGGGGCGGAGATCAGCCCCAGCATTTT. The chain couples TRBV19 to TRBJ1-5; 7 bases are a match to TRBD1. The CDR3 spans 15 residues. Germline V gene sequence: CDR1 LNHDA, CDR2 SQIVND (reference sequence). The trim removed 4 bases at V and 5 bases at J, leaving 8 bases unmatched.

The chain is built from TRBV24-1 and TRBJ2-7, with TRBD1 identical over 9 bases. J gave up 5 bases and V 4 bases, and 8 bases lay outside the gene matches. This CDR3 spans 15 amino acids. Per the germline V gene, CDR1 is KGHDR and CDR2 is SFDVKD. CDR3 loop: CATSDDTGGGHEQYF. Written as DNA, the CDR3 is TGTGCCACCAGTGACGATACAGGGGGCGGCCACGAGCAGTACTTC.

The CDR3 sequence is CASSEATGGRETQYF. The CDR3 nucleotides read TGTGCCAGCAGTGAAGCCACAGGGGGAAGAGAGACCCAGTACTTC. J is TRBJ2-5 and V is TRBV6-1; 8 bases fit TRBD1. CDR1 is MNHNS and CDR2 is SASEGT in the germline V gene. V trimming: 0 bases; J trimming: 4 bases; junction bases outside the gene matches: 4. The CDR3 covers 15 residues.

The V call is TRBV21-1, the J call TRBJ2-7; TRBD1, the D gene given by the table, was not confirmed from the DNA. TRBV21-1 is a pseudogene locus. CDR3 size: 13 residues. This CDR3 reads CASSRDRVYEQYF. CDR3 nucleotide sequence: TGTGCCAGCAGCCGGGACAGGGTCTACGAGCAGTACTTC.

In this sample, this clone turned up a few times. The CDR3 nucleotides read TGTGCCAGCAGCCGCGAACGTGGACAGGGGTATGGCTACACCTTC. Translated, it gives CASSRERGQGYGYTF. This chain links TRBV4-2 with TRBJ1-2, with 9 bases identical to TRBD1. Trimming at V came to 4 bases and at J to 5 bases, leaving 8 bases not matched to a gene. Germline lookup yields CDR1 LGHNA and CDR2 YNFKEQ. The CDR3 spans 15 residues.

The chain links TRBV5-1 to TRBJ1-5, with D uncertain. Germline CDR1 reads SGHRS; CDR2 reads YFSETQ. V dropped 4 bases and J dropped 1 base, with 9 bases sitting between them. The CDR3 runs 14 residues. The CDR3 nucleotides read TGCGCCAGCAGCCGCGACGGGAGCAATCAGCCCCAGCATTTT. This encodes CASSRDGSNQPQHF.

This clone is a singleton in its sample. DNA of the CDR3: TGTGCCAGCAGTTATTTGGCCACCGGGGAGCTGTTTTTT. Translated: CASSYLATGELFF. The chain combines TRBV6-5 with TRBJ2-2; no firm D call. The V gene's germline CDR1 is MNHEY and CDR2 SVGAGI. The CDR3 spans 13 residues. Between the trimmed V and J ends, which lost 3 bases and 4 bases, there was a span of 6 bases.

This chain joins TRBV4-2 and TRBJ2-7, with 9 positions matching TRBD2. The CDR3 has 16 residues. From germline, CDR1 is LGHNA and CDR2 YNFKEQ. V shed 5 bases and J 0 bases; nucleotides not matched to a gene: 8. CDR3 loop: CASSVSLAGPSYEQYF. The CDR3 DNA reads as TGTGCCAGCAGCGTAAGCCTAGCGGGACCCTCCTACGAGCAGTACTTC.

This chain connects TRBV27 to TRBJ2-1; TRBD1 aligns across 9 bases. Per the germline V gene, CDR1 is MNHEY and CDR2 is SMNVEV (reference sequence). This CDR3 is 15 amino acids long. Losses at the gene ends were 7 bases for V and 10 bases for J; bases not matched to a gene: 14. The CDR3 loop reads CASNILGTGKGEQFF. CDR3 coding DNA: TGTGCCAGCAATATTTTGGGGACAGGGAAAGGGGAGCAGTTCTTC.

The chain is built from TRBV19 and TRBJ1-5; a weak D match, TRBD1 (5 bases). CDR1 is LNHDA, CDR2 SQIVND, per germline (reference sequence). This CDR3 region has 15 residues. Trimming shortened V by 6 bases and J by 4 bases, and 16 bases separated the two germline ends. The CDR3 nucleotides are TGTGCCAGTAGGGACATAACCAGGGAAAATCAGCCCCAGCATTTT. Amino acid sequence: CASRDITRENQPQHF.

V gene TRBV24-1 combines with J gene TRBJ2-3; TRBD1 is a possible D gene (6 bases). Looked up from germline, CDR1 is KGHDR and CDR2 is SFDVKD. This CDR3 is built from 16 residues. Deletions cut 6 bases from V and 2 bases from J, with 17 bases between. The CDR3 spells CATSSSWTVPTDTQYF. The DNA for the CDR3 is TGTGCCACCAGTAGCTCCTGGACAGTACCCACAGATACGCAGTATTTT.

V gene TRBV6-1 combines with J gene TRBJ1-3, with 7 bases lining up with TRBD1. CDR3 length equals 15 residues. Germline CDR1 MNHNS, CDR2 SASEGT. The V segment lost 0 bases and the J segment 3 bases; nucleotides outside the gene matches: 2. As DNA, the CDR3 is TGTGCCAGCAGTGAAGCGGACAGGATTGGAAACACCATATATTTT. This codes for CASSEADRIGNTIYF.

The chain has TRBV7-8 and TRBJ1-2, with 8 bases matching TRBD1. Germline lookup yields CDR1 SGHVS and CDR2 FQNEAQ. V gave up 0 bases and J gave up 8 bases; unmatched junction bases: 8. The CDR3 runs 15 residues. CDR3 sequence (DNA): TGTGCCAGCAGCTTAGCCCCCGGACAGGGAGAAGGCTACACCTTC. Translated, it gives CASSLAPGQGEGYTF.

This rearrangement joins TRBV7-6 to TRBJ1-5; perhaps TRBD1 as D (5 bases). Trimming took 5 bases from V and 6 from J, leaving 17 bases between them. The CDR3 consists of 15 residues. CDR1 and CDR2 from the germline V gene are SGHVS and FNYEAQ. The CDR3 spells CASSQKMGTTQPQHF. For the CDR3, the DNA is TGTGCCAGCAGCCAGAAGATGGGGACTACTCAGCCCCAGCATTTT.

This chain links TRBV2 with TRBJ1-1; no definite D call. CDR3 length: 16 amino acids. Germline loops: CDR1 SNHLY, CDR2 FYNNEI. Trimming removed 2 bases at V and 1 base at J, with 14 bases between. The CDR3 nucleotides are TGTGCCAGCAGTGAACGTAGGAACAGTAAGAACACTGAAGCTTTCTTT. It translates to CASSERRNSKNTEAFF.

The chain carries TRBV11-2 and TRBJ2-7; 9 bases match TRBD2. The length of the CDR3 is 13 residues. The V and J ends lost 9 bases and 1 base, in that order; junction bases with no gene match: 4. Germline lookup yields CDR1 SGHAT and CDR2 FQNNGV. Here the CDR3 reads CASTTSGSYEQYF. The CDR3 DNA sequence: TGTGCCAGTACGACTAGCGGTTCCTACGAGCAGTACTTC.

The rearrangement joins TRBV19 to TRBJ2-3; D might be TRBD2 (6 bases). This CDR3 contains 15 residues. Trimming removed 5 bases at V and 4 bases at J, with 16 bases between. CDR1 is LNHDA, CDR2 SQIVND, per germline (reference sequence). The CDR3 sequence: CASSPGLLRADTQYF. The CDR3 region has the DNA TGTGCCAGTAGTCCGGGACTTCTTAGGGCAGATACGCAGTATTTT.

This chain connects TRBV7-2 to TRBJ2-2; tentatively, D is TRBD1 (5 bases). The CDR3 is 15 amino acids. The germline gives CDR1 SGHTA, CDR2 FQGNSA. Trimming removed 5 bases at V and 6 bases at J, with 16 bases between. The CDR3 DNA follows: TGTGCCAGCAGCGTCCAGGGATGGGAAGCCGGGGAGCTGTTTTTT. Amino acid sequence: CASSVQGWEAGELFF.

The chain has TRBV2 and TRBJ1-4; 8 bases match TRBD1. The V gene's germline CDR1 is SNHLY and CDR2 FYNNEI. The CDR3 runs 13 residues. V lost 8 bases to trimming and J lost 8 bases; unmatched junction nucleotides: 7. CDR3 protein: CASFGQGGEKLFF. The CDR3 nucleotides read TGTGCCAGCTTCGGACAGGGTGGCGAAAAACTGTTTTTT.

The genes are TRBV6-4 and TRBJ1-4; weak D call: TRBD1 (6 bases). The CDR3 has 13 residues. Trimming took off 10 bases at V and 1 base at J, with 10 bases between the two ends. Germline CDR1 is MRHNA and CDR2 is SNTAGT. CDR3 residues: CAISDRTNEKLFF. Written as DNA, the CDR3 is TGTGCCATTTCGGACAGAACTAATGAAAAACTGTTTTTT.

The chain carries TRBV19 and TRBJ1-4; possibly TRBD1 for D (6 bases). Per germline, CDR1 LNHDA and CDR2 SQIVND (reference sequence). Trimming left V 7 bases short and J 7 bases short, with 13 bases between. The CDR3 has 13 residues. The CDR3 DNA is TGTGCCAGTAACCGGGACATGGGTGAAAAACTGTTTTTT. The encoded protein is CASNRDMGEKLFF. The full variable domain, in which reference TRBV19 and TRBJ1-4 provide the parts outside the CDR3, is DGGITQSPKYLFRKEGQNVTLSCEQNLNHDAMYWYRQDPGQGLRLIYYSQIVNDFQKGDIAEGYSVSREKKESFPLTVTSAQKNPTAFYLCASNRDMGEKLFFGSGTQLSVL.

The V call is TRBV7-8, the J call TRBJ1-3; 9 bases align to TRBD1. This CDR3 contains 15 residues. After removal of 5 bases from V and 4 bases from J, the junction contained 6 bases not matched to a gene. Germline assignment: CDR1 SGHVS and CDR2 FQNEAQ. CDR3 loop: CASSRGTGQGNTIYF. The CDR3 nucleotides are TGTGCCAGCAGCCGAGGGACAGGGCAAGGAAACACCATATATTTT.